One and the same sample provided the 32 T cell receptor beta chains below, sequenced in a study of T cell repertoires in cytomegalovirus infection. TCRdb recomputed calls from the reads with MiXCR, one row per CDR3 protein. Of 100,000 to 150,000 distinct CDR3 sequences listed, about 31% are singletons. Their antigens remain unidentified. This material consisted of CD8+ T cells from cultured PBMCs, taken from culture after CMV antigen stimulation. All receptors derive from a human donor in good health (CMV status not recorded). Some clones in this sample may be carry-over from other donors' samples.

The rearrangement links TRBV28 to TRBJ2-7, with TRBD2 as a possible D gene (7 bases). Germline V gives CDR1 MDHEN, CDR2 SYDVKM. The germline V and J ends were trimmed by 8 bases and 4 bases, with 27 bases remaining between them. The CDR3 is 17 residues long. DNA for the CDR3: TGTGCCAGCTTTCAGGGGTGGGGGGGATCCCCGTCTTACGAGCAGTACTTC. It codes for CASFQGWGGSPSYEQYF.

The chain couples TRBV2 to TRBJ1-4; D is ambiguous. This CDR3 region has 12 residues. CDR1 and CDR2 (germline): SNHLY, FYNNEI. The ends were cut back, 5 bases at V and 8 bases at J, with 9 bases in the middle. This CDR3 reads CASSTRSEKLFF. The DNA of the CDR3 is TGTGCCAGCAGTACCCGCTCAGAAAAACTGTTTTTT.

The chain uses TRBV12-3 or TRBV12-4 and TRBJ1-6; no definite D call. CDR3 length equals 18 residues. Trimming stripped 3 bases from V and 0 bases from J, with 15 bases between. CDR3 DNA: TGTGCCAGCAGTTTCCCGAGAGACGGAAGCTCCTATAATTCACCCCTCCACTTT. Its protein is CASSFPRDGSSYNSPLHF.

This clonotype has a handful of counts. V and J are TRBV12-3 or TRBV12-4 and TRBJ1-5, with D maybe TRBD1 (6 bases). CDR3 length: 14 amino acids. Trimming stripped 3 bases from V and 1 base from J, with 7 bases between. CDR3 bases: TGTGCCAGCAGTTTTAGGGGGAGCAATCAGCCCCAGCATTTT. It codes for CASSFRGSNQPQHF.

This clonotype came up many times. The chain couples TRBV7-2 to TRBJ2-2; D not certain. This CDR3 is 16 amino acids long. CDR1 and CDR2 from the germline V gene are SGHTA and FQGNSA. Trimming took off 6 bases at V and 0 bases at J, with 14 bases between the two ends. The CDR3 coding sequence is TGTGCCAGCAGTCTCCTGGACCGCCCGAACACCGGGGAGCTGTTTTTT. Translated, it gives CASSLLDRPNTGELFF.

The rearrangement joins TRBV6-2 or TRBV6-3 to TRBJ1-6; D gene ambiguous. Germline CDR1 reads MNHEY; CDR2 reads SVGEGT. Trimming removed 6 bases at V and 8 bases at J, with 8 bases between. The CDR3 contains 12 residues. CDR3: CASRRADSPLHF. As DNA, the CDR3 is TGTGCCAGCAGACGGGCGGATTCACCCCTCCACTTT.

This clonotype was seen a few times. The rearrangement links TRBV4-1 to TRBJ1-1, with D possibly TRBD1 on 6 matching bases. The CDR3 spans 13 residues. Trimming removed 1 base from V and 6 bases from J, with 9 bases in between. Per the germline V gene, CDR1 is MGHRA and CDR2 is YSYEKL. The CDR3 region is CASSQANRAEAFF. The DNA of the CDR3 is TGCGCCAGCAGCCAAGCAAACAGGGCTGAAGCTTTCTTT.

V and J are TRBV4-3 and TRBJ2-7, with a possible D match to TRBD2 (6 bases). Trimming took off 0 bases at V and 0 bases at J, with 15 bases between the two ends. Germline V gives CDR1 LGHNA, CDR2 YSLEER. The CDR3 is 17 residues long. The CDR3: CASSQDLGSGTSYEQYF. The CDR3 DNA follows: TGCGCCAGCAGCCAAGATCTCGGTAGCGGTACCTCCTACGAGCAGTACTTC.

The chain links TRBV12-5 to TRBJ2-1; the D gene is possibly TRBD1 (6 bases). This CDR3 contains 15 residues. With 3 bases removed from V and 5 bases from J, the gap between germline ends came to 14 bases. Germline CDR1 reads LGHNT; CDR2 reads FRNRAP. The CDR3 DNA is TGTGCTAGTGGTTTTATGCAGGGGTTGAACAATGAGCAGTTCTTC. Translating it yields CASGFMQGLNNEQFF.

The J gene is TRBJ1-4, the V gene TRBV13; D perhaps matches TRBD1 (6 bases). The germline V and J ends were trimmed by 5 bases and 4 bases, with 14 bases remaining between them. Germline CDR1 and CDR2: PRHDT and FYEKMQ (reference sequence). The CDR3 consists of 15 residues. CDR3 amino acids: CASSQKGGHNEKLFF. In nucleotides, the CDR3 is TGTGCCAGCAGCCAGAAAGGGGGACATAATGAAAAACTGTTTTTT.

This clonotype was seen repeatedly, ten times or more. CDR3 sequence (DNA): TGTGCCAGCAGCTCAGGGGGCGACGAGCAGTACTTC. Translating it yields CASSSGGDEQYF. V and J are TRBV7-2 and TRBJ2-7, with TRBD1 matching 8 bases. J lost 5 bases, V lost 4 bases, and 1 base had no gene match. In germline, CDR1 is SGHTA, CDR2 FQGNSA. CDR3 length equals 12 residues.

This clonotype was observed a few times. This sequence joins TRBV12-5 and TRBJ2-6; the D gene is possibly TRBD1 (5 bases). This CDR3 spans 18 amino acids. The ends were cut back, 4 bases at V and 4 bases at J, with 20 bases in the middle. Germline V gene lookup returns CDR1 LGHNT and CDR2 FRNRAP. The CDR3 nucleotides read TGTGCTAGTGGTTCGCGCCAGGGTCCCCTGGGGGGGGCCAACGTCCTGACTTTC. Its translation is CASGSRQGPLGGANVLTF.

The CDR3 nucleotides are TGTGCCAGCAGTTTTGGGACCGACACTGAAGCTTTCTTT. This sequence encodes CASSFGTDTEAFF. This chain joins TRBV6-2 or TRBV6-3 and TRBJ1-1; weak D call: TRBD1 (5 bases). Per germline, CDR1 MNHEY and CDR2 SVGEGT. The CDR3 is made up of 13 amino acids. Trimming removed 4 bases at V and 3 bases at J, with 9 bases between.

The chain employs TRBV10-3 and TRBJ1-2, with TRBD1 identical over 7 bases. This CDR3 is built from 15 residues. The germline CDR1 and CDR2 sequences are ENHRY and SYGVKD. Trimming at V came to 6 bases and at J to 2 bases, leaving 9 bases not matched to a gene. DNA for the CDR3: TGTGCCATCAGCCAACAGGGGATCGAAAACTATGGCTACACCTTC. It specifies CAISQQGIENYGYTF.

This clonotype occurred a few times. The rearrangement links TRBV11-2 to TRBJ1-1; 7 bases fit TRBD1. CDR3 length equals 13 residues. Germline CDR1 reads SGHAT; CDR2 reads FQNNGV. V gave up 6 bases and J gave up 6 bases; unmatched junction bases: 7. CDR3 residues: CASSDTGDPEAFF. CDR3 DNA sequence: TGTGCCAGCAGTGACACAGGGGACCCTGAAGCTTTCTTT.

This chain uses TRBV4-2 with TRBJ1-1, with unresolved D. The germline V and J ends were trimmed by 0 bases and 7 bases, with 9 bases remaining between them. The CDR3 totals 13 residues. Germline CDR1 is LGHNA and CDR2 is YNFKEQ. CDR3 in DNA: TGTGCCAGCAGCCAAGATTCACAGCATGAAGCTTTCTTT. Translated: CASSQDSQHEAFF.

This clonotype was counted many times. The CDR3 loop is CASSLGNLGRFEAFF. The CDR3 DNA reads TGTGCCAGCAGCTTAGGTAATTTGGGCAGATTTGAAGCTTTCTTT. The rearrangement joins TRBV7-2 to TRBJ1-1; D is unclear. With 1 base removed from V and 7 bases from J, the gap between germline ends came to 16 bases. This CDR3 is 15 amino acids long. Germline V gives CDR1 SGHTA, CDR2 FQGNSA. The full variable domain, in which reference TRBV7-2 and TRBJ1-1 provide the parts outside the CDR3, is GAGVSQSPSNKVTEKGKDVELRCDPISGHTALYWYRQSLGQGLEFLIYFQGNSAPDKSGLPSDRFSAERTGGSVSTLTIQRTQQEDSAVYLCASSLGNLGRFEAFFGQGTRLTVV.

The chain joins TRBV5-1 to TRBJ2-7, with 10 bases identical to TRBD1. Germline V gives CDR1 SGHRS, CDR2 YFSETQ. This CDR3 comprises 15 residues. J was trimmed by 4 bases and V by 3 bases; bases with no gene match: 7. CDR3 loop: CASSYGQGDWYEQYF. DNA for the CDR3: TGCGCCAGCAGCTACGGACAGGGGGATTGGTACGAGCAGTACTTC.

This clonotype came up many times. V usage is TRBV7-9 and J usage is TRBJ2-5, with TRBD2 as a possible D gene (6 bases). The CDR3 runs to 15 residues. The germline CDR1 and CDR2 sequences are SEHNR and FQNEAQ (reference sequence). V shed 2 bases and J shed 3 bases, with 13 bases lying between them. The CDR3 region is CASSLSEGLEETQYF. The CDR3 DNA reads TGTGCCAGCAGCTTATCGGAGGGATTGGAAGAGACCCAGTACTTC.

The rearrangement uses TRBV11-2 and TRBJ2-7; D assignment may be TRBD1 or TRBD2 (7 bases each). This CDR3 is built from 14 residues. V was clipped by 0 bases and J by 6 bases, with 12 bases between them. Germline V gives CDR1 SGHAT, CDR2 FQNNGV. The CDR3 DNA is TGTGCCAGCAGCTTAGATCCAGGGGGGGGCGAGCAGTACTTC. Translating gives CASSLDPGGGEQYF.

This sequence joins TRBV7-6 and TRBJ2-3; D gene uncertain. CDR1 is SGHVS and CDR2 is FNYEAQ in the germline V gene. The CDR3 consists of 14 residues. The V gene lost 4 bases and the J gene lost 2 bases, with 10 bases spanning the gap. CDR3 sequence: CASSSRSVTDTQYF. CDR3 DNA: TGTGCCAGCAGCTCACGCAGTGTCACAGATACGCAGTATTTT.

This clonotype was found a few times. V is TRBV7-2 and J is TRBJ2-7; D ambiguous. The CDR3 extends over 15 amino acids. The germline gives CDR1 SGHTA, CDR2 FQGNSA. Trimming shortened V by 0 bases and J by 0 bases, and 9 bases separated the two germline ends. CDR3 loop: CASSLALAISYEQYF. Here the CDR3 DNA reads TGTGCCAGCAGCTTAGCGCTGGCAATCTCCTACGAGCAGTACTTC.

The chain's CDR3 is CASSFGGATEAFF. CDR3 nucleotides: TGCGCCAGCAGCTTCGGGGGGGCTACTGAAGCTTTCTTT. The chain joins TRBV5-1 to TRBJ1-1, with D possibly matching TRBD1 (6 bases). V gave up 2 bases and J gave up 5 bases, with 10 bases separating them. CDR3 length: 13 amino acids. Germline assignment: CDR1 SGHRS and CDR2 YFSETQ.

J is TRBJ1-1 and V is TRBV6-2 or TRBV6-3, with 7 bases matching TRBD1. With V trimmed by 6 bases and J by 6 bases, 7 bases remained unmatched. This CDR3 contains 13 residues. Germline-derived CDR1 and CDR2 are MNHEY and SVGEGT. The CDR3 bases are TGTGCCAGCAGAGGGGGCCTGGTCGCTGAAGCTTTCTTT. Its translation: CASRGGLVAEAFF.

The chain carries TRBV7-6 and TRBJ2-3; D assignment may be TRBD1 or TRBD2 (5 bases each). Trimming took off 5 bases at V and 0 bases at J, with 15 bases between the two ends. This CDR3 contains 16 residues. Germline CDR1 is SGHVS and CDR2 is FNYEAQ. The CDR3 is CASSPQGEGSTDTQYF. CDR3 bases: TGTGCCAGCAGCCCCCAAGGTGAGGGGAGCACAGATACGCAGTATTTT.

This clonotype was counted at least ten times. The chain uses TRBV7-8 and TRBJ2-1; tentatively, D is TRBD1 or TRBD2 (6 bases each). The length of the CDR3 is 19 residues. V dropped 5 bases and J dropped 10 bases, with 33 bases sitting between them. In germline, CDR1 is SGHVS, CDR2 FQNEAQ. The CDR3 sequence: CASSPEEGVSGTRHLEQFF. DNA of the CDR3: TGTGCCAGCAGCCCCGAGGAGGGTGTGTCGGGGACACGACATCTCGAGCAGTTCTTC.

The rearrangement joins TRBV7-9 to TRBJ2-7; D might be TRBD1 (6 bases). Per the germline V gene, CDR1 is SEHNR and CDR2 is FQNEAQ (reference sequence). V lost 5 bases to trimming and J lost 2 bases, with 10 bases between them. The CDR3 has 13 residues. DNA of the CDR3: TGTGCCAGCAGCACCGCAGGGGCCTACGAGCAGTACTTC. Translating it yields CASSTAGAYEQYF.

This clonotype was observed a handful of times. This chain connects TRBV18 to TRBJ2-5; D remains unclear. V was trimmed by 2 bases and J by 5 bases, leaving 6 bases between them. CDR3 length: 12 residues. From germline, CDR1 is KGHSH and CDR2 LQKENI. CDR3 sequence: CASSPSSETQYF. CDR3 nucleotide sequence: TGTGCCAGCTCACCATCTTCCGAGACCCAGTACTTC.

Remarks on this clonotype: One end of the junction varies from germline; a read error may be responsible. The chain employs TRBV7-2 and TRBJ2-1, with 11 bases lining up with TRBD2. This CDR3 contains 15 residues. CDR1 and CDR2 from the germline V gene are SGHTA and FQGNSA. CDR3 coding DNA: TGTGTCAGCAGAATACTAGCGGGGGCCTACAATGAGCAGTTCTTC. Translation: CVSRILAGAYNEQFF.

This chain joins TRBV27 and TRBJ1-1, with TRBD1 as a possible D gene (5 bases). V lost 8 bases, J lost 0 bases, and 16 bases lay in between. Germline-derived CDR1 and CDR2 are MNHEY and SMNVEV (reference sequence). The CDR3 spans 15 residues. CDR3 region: CASRPGGGMNTEAFF. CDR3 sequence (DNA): TGTGCCAGCCGTCCTGGGGGGGGGATGAACACTGAAGCTTTCTTT.

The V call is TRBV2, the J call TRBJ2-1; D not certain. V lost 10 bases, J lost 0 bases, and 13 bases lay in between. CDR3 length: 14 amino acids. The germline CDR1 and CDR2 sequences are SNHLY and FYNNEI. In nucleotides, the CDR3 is TGTGCCACCGAAAACAGTGACTCCTACAATGAGCAGTTCTTC. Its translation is CATENSDSYNEQFF.

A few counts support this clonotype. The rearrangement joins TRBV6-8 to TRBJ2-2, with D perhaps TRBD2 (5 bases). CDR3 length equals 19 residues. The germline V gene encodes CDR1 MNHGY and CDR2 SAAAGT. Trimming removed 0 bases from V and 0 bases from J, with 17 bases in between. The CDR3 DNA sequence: TGTGCCAGCAGTTACTCCCCCGGCAGACTAACTTCGAACACCGGGGAGCTGTTTTTT. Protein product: CASSYSPGRLTSNTGELFF.